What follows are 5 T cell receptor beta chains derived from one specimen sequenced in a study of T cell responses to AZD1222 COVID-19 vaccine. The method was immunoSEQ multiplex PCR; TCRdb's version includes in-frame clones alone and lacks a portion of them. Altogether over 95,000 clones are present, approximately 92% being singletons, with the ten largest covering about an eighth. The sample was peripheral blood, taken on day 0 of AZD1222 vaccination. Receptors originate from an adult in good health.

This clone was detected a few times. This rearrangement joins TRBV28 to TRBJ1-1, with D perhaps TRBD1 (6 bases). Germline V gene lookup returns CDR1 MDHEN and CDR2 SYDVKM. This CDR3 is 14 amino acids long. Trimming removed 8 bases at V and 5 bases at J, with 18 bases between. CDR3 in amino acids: CASLSRGGRTEAFF. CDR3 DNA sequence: TGTGCCAGCCTCTCTAGGGGGGGCAGGACTGAAGCTTTCTTT. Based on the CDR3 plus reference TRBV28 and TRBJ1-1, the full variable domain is DVKVTQSSRYLVKRTGEKVFLECVQDMDHENMFWYRQDPGLGLRLIYFSYDVKMKEKGDIPEGYSVSREKKERFSLILESASTNQTSMYLCASLSRGGRTEAFFGQGTRLTVV.

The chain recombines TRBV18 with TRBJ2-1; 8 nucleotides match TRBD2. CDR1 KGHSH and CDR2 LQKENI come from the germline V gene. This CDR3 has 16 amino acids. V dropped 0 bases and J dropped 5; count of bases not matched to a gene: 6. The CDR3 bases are TGTGCCAGCTCACCACCGGCCGCGGGGGGTAACAATGAGCAGTTCTTC. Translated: CASSPPAAGGNNEQFF. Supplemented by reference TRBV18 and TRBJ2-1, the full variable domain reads NAGVMQNPRHLVRRRGQEARLRCSPMKGHSHVYWYRQLPEEGLKFMVYLQKENIIDESGMPKERFSAEFPKEGPSILRIQQVVRGDSAAYFCASSPPAAGGNNEQFFGPGTRLTVL.

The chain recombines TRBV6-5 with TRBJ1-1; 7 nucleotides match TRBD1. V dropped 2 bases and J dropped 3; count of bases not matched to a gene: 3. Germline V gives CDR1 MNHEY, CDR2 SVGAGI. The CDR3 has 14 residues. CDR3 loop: CASSYRGQDTEAFF. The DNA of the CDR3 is TGTGCCAGCAGTTACAGGGGGCAGGACACTGAAGCTTTCTTT.

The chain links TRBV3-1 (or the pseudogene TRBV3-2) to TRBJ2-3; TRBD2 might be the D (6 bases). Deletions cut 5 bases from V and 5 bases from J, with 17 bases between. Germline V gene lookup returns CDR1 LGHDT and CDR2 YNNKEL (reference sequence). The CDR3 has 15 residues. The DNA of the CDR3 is TGTGCCAGCAGCACCATGGGGGGTGGAGGAGATACGCAGTATTTT. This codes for CASSTMGGGGDTQYF.

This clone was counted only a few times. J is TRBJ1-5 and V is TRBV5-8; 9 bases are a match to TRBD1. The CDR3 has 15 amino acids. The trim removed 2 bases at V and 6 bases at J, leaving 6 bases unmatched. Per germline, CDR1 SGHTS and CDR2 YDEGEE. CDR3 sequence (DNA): TGTGCCAGCAGCTTTTCGGGACAGGGCCGTCAGCCCCAGCATTTT. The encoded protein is CASSFSGQGRQPQHF. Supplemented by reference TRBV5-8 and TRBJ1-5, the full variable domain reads EAGVTQSPTHLIKTRGQQATLRCSPISGHTSVYWYQQALGLGLQFLLWYDEGEERNRGNFPPRFSGRQFPNYSSELNVNALELEDSALYLCASSFSGQGRQPQHFGDGTRLSIL.